The 10 T cell receptor beta chains reported below all come from one sample, sequenced in a study of regulatory T cells in long-lasting Graves disease. Construction of TCR beta libraries relied on iRepertoire HTBI primers and on Arm-PCR targeting CDR3 regions. In TCRdb, the multiplex PCR reads were re-called with MiXCR into one record per CDR3 protein. The sample has about 400,000 distinct CDR3 sequences; more than 20% are singletons. Indicated time point: persistent/refractory GD, antithyroid drugs over 5 years with positive TRAb. After RNA was extracted from PBMCs, the TCR library was made from it. Sequenced here: peripheral blood mononuclear cells (PBMCs), sampled when the disease was refractory, from a patient treated with antithyroid drugs. All receptors derive from a female donor with Graves disease.

A word on this clonotype: A read error is possible here, since a much larger clone lies one base away. This chain connects TRBV15 to TRBJ1-1; D may be TRBD1 (5 bases). The CDR3 covers 13 residues. Germline assignment: CDR1 LNHNV and CDR2 YYDKDF (reference sequence). The CDR3 here is CATSGDVRGEAFF. CDR3 sequence (DNA): TGTGCCACCAGCGGAGATGTAAGGGGTGAAGCTTTCTTT.

The chain is built from TRBV15 and TRBJ1-4, with D hard to call. The CDR3 consists of 17 residues. V lost 0 bases and J 4 bases, leaving 15 bases between the germline ends. Germline CDR1 and CDR2: LNHNV and YYDKDF (reference sequence). CDR3 sequence: CATSRERSGVVNEKLFF. Here the CDR3 DNA reads TGTGCCACCAGCAGAGAAAGGTCTGGGGTAGTTAATGAAAAACTGTTTTTT. Drawing the rest from reference TRBV15 and TRBJ1-4, the complete variable domain is DAMVIQNPRYQVTQFGKPVTLSCSQTLNHNVMYWYQQKSSQAPKLLFHYYDKDFNNEADTPDNFQSRRPNTSFCFLDIRSPGLGDTAMYLCATSRERSGVVNEKLFFGSGTQLSVL.

The chain couples TRBV4-1 to TRBJ2-7; D is unclear. V shed 2 bases and J shed 6 bases, with 17 bases lying between them. The CDR3 extends over 15 amino acids. Germline V gives CDR1 MGHRA, CDR2 YSYEKL. The CDR3 region is CASSQTVSGVTEQYF. For the CDR3, the DNA is TGCGCCAGCAGCCAAACGGTATCTGGAGTTACCGAGCAGTACTTC.

This clonotype was counted many times. The chain links TRBV6-1 to TRBJ1-1; D is unclear. CDR3 length equals 12 residues. Trimming shortened V by 8 bases and J by 3 bases, and 10 bases separated the two germline ends. Germline CDR1 MNHNS, CDR2 SASEGT. This CDR3 reads CASSRGYTEAFF. The CDR3 DNA reads as TGTGCCAGCTCCCGAGGTTACACTGAAGCTTTCTTT.

This clonotype was seen a few times. This chain connects TRBV10-3 to TRBJ1-1; weak D call: TRBD1 (5 bases). The CDR3 totals 13 residues. Trimming cost V 7 bases and J 1 base, with 10 bases left between them. Per germline, CDR1 ENHRY and CDR2 SYGVKD. CDR3 amino acids: CAIIADRNTEAFF. CDR3 DNA: TGTGCCATCATCGCTGACAGGAACACTGAAGCTTTCTTT.

Note on this clonotype: One base away lies a much larger clone, so this may be a sequencing read error. This rearrangement joins TRBV12-3 or TRBV12-4 to TRBJ2-7, with unresolved D. V was trimmed by 4 bases and J by 6 bases, leaving 10 bases between them. This CDR3 has 12 residues. In DNA, the CDR3 is TGTGCCAGCAGTTCCCTTCGAAGCGAGCAGTACTTC. This sequence encodes CASSSLRSEQYF.

This chain joins TRBV28 and TRBJ2-6; 7 bases line up with TRBD1. Trimming removed 11 bases from V and 4 bases from J; junction bases left unmatched: 8. Germline V gene sequence: CDR1 MDHEN, CDR2 SYDVKM. The CDR3 runs to 14 residues. This chain's CDR3 is CAGNRGSGANVLTF. CDR3 DNA sequence: TGTGCCGGCAACAGGGGTTCCGGGGCCAACGTCCTGACTTTC.

V usage is TRBV6-2 or TRBV6-3 and J usage is TRBJ1-5, with D perhaps TRBD1 (5 bases). The CDR3 consists of 14 residues. The V and J ends lost 7 bases and 7 bases respectively, with 17 bases between them. Per the germline V gene, CDR1 is MNHEY and CDR2 is SVGEGT. CDR3: CASTRTLLEQPQHF. CDR3 nucleotides: TGTGCCAGCACCCGGACACTCTTGGAACAGCCCCAGCATTTT.

In this sample, this clonotype turned up many times. The J gene is TRBJ1-1, the V gene TRBV6-2 or TRBV6-3; D not certain. V lost 2 bases and J lost 6, with 10 bases in between. This CDR3 spans 13 amino acids. Germline V CDR1 and CDR2: MNHEY, SVGEGT. This CDR3 is CASSYGMASEAFF. Written as DNA, the CDR3 is TGTGCCAGCAGTTACGGTATGGCATCTGAAGCTTTCTTT.

The chain combines TRBV20-1 with TRBJ2-3; D may be TRBD2 (6 bases). CDR1 and CDR2 from the germline V gene are DFQATT and SNEGSKA (reference sequence). The CDR3 covers 11 residues. V gave up 3 bases and J gave up 5 bases, with 6 bases separating them. The CDR3 region is CSARGLDTQYF. CDR3 DNA: TGCAGTGCTAGGGGACTAGATACGCAGTATTTT.